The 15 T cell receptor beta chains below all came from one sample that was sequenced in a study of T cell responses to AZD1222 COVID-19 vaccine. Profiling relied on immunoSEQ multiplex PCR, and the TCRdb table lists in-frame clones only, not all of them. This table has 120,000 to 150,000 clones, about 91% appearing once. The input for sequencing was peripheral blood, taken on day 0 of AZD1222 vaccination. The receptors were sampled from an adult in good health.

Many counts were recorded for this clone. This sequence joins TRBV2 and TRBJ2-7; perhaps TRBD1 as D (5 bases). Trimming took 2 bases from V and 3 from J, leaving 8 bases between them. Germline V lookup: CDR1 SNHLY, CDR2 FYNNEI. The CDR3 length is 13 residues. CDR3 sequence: CASSEPGNYEQYF. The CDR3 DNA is TGTGCCAGCAGTGAACCAGGGAACTACGAGCAGTACTTC.

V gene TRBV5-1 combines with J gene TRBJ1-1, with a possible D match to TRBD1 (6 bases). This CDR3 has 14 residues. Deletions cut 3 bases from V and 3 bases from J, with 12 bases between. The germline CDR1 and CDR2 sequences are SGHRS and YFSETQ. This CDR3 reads CASSSQGLDTEAFF. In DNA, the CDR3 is TGCGCCAGCAGCTCACAGGGTTTGGACACTGAAGCTTTCTTT.

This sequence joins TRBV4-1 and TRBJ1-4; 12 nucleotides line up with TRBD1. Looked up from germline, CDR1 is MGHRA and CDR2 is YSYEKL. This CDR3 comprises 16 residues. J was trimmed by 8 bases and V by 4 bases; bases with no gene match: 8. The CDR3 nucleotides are TGCGCCAGCAGCCTCTCCCCCGGGACAGGGGGCGAAAAACTGTTTTTT. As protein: CASSLSPGTGGEKLFF.

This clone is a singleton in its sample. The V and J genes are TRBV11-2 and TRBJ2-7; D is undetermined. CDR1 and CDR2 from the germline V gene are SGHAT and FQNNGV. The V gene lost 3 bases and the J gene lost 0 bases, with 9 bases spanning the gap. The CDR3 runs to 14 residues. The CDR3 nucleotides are TGTGCCAGCAGCTTTGGCGACAACTCCTACGAGCAGTACTTC. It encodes CASSFGDNSYEQYF.

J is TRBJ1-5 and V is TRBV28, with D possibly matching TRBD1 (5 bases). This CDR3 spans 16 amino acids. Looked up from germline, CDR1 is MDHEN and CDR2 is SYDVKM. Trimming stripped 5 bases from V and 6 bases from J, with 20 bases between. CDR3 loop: CASSITRFGGFQPQHF. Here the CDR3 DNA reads TGTGCCAGCAGTATTACTAGGTTCGGGGGGTTTCAGCCCCAGCATTTT.

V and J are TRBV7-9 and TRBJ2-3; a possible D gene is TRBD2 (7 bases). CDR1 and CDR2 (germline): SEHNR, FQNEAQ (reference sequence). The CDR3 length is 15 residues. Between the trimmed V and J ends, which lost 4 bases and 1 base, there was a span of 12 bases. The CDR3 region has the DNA TGTGCCAGCAGCTCCCGCGGGGGCGGCACAGATACGCAGTATTTT. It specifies CASSSRGGGTDTQYF. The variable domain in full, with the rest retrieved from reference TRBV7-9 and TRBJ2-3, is DTGVSQNPRHKITKRGQNVTFRCDPISEHNRLYWYRQTLGQGPEFLTYFQNEAQLEKSRLLSDRFSAERPKGSFSTLEIQRTEQGDSAMYLCASSSRGGGTDTQYFGPGTRLTVL.

CDR3 loop: CASSLGQGRYNEQFF. The CDR3, as DNA: TGTGCCAGCAGCTTAGGCCAGGGTCGGTACAATGAGCAGTTCTTC. This chain joins TRBV11-3 and TRBJ2-1, with D possibly being TRBD1 (5 bases). The CDR3 totals 15 residues. V was trimmed by 1 base and J by 4 bases, leaving 11 bases between them. Germline V gives CDR1 SGHNT, CDR2 YENEEA.

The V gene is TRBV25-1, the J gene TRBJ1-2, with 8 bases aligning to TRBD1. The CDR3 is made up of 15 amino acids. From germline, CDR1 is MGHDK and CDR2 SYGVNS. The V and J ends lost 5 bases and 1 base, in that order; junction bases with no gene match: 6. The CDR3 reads CASSPGTGYNYGYTF. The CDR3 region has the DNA TGTGCCAGCAGTCCTGGGACAGGTTATAACTATGGCTACACCTTC.

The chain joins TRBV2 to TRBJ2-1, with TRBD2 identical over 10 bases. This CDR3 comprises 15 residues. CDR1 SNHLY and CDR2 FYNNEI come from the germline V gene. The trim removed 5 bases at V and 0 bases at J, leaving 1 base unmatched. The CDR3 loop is CASSLAGGSYNEQFF. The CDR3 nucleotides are TGTGCCAGCAGTTTAGCGGGGGGCTCCTACAATGAGCAGTTCTTC.

CDR3 amino acids: CASSPSGQYYEQYF. CDR3 DNA sequence: TGTGCCAGCTCACCGTCGGGACAATACTACGAGCAGTACTTC. J is TRBJ2-7 and V is TRBV18, with D perhaps matching TRBD1 (6 bases). This CDR3 is 14 amino acids long. In germline, CDR1 is KGHSH, CDR2 LQKENI. The V gene lost 3 bases and the J gene lost 3 bases, with 12 bases spanning the gap.

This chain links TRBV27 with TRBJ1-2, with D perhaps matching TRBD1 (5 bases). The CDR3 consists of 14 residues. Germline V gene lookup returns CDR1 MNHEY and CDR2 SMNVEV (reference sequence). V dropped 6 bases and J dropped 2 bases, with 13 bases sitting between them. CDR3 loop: CASRRGPPNYGYTF. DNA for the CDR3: TGTGCCAGCAGAAGGGGACCCCCAAACTATGGCTACACCTTC.

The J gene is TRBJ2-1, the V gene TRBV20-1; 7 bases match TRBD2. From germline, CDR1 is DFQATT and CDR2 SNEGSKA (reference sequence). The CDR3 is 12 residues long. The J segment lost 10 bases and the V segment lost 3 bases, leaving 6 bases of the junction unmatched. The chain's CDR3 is CSASVAGREQFF. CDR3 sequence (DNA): TGCAGTGCTAGTGTAGCGGGTCGGGAGCAGTTCTTC.

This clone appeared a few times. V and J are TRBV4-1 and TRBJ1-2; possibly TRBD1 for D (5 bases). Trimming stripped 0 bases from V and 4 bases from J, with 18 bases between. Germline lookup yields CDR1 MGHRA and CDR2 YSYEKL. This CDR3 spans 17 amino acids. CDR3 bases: TGCGCCAGCAGCCAAGATTCTAACAAGGGGCCCCTCTATGGCTACACCTTC. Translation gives CASSQDSNKGPLYGYTF.

CDR3 in amino acids: CASNLQQNQPQHF. In nucleotides, the CDR3 is TGTGCCAGCAATCTACAGCAGAATCAGCCCCAGCATTTT. V gene TRBV2 combines with J gene TRBJ1-5; unclear D gene. The germline gives CDR1 SNHLY, CDR2 FYNNEI. The ends were cut back, 7 bases at V and 4 bases at J, with 11 bases in the middle. The CDR3 contains 13 residues.

Here the CDR3 reads CASSPDRNYGYTF. CDR3 bases: TGCGCCAGCAGCCCGGACCGAAACTATGGCTACACCTTC. The chain recombines TRBV4-3 with TRBJ1-2; D not resolved. Germline V gives CDR1 LGHNA, CDR2 YSLEER. CDR3 length equals 13 residues. Trimming removed 4 bases from V and 2 bases from J, with 8 bases in between.